The clone carrying this T cell receptor (beta chain) came up once. As yet, its antigen is unknown. The table came from immunoSEQ multiplex PCR; TCRdb's copy has only in-frame clones and leaves some out. The data show over 70,000 clones, 90% to 95% seen once. Recipients received nonmyeloablative bone marrow transplants from related graft donors, with transient mixed chimerism. The data were obtained in a study of Tregs in tolerant kidney transplant recipients. Study-level findings and limits: Tregs expanded with activated donor B cells seemed most donor-specific. Biological reproducibility was not directly addressed, but technical replication error appeared minimal. Some patients' samples used different primers over time, so nucleotide sequences weren't comparable.

The CDR3 length is 14 residues. V lost 1 base to trimming and J lost 0 bases, with 7 bases between them. Germline V gene sequence: CDR1 SGHNT, CDR2 YENEEA. This clonotype was obtained from a human patient who received a combined kidney and bone marrow transplant. Some T cells may trace back to the graft donor. V gene TRBV11-3 combines with J gene TRBJ2-7; D is perhaps TRBD2 (6 bases). The sample consisted of CD4+ T cells from blood (PBMCs), taken 24 months after the transplant. The CDR3 here is CASSLGGTSYEQYF. The CDR3 DNA sequence: TGTGCCAGCAGCTTAGGCGGGACCTCCTACGAGCAGTACTTC.